This passage covers 17 T cell receptor beta chains from one sample sequenced in a study of OX40 agonist ivuxolimab in advanced cancers. Assay used: immunoSEQ multiplex PCR; TCRdb lists only in-frame clones, some missing. Seen here are about 75,000 clones, 70% to 90% observed once, and the top ten hold 15% to 20%. The material was CD4+ or CD8+ T cells sorted from blood, obtained in a trial of the OX40 agonist ivuxolimab. Every receptor here comes from an adult with an advanced solid tumor such as melanoma, head and neck, liver or kidney cancer.

This clone was observed a handful of times. This chain uses TRBV11-1 with TRBJ2-1; TRBD2 matches at 7 bases. V dropped 1 base and J dropped 2; count of bases not matched to a gene: 2. This CDR3 comprises 15 residues. Germline V lookup: CDR1 SGHAT, CDR2 FQDESV (reference sequence). CDR3 region: CASSLVAGTYNEQFF. Here the CDR3 DNA reads TGTGCCAGCAGCTTAGTAGCGGGCACCTACAATGAGCAGTTCTTC.

V is TRBV15 and J is TRBJ2-1, with 12 bases that match TRBD2. In germline, CDR1 is LNHNV, CDR2 YYDKDF (reference sequence). CDR3 length equals 14 residues. Trimming cost V 0 bases and J 9 bases; bases outside gene matches: 0. CDR3 nucleotides: TGTGCCACCAGCAGAGAACTAGCGGGAGGTGAGCAGTTCTTC. The encoded protein is CATSRELAGGEQFF.

This chain uses TRBV15 with TRBJ1-1; no firm D call. This CDR3 comprises 14 residues. V shed 0 bases and J shed 7 bases, with 12 bases lying between them. From germline, CDR1 is LNHNV and CDR2 YYDKDF (reference sequence). As DNA, the CDR3 is TGTGCCACCAGCAGAGATCGGGCAAGAGGTGAAGCTTTCTTT. The encoded protein is CATSRDRARGEAFF.

The J gene is TRBJ1-4, the V gene TRBV28, with D uncertain. Germline V gives CDR1 MDHEN, CDR2 SYDVKM. This CDR3 spans 16 amino acids. V lost 0 bases and J lost 0, with 8 bases in between. The CDR3 DNA is TGTGCCAGCAGTTTATGGGGCGGTCCAACTAATGAAAAACTGTTTTTT. It encodes CASSLWGGPTNEKLFF.

The chain employs TRBV25-1 and TRBJ1-1, with D perhaps TRBD1 (6 bases). The ends were cut back, 4 bases at V and 7 bases at J, with 16 bases in the middle. The CDR3 loop spans 14 amino acids. Germline loops: CDR1 MGHDK, CDR2 SYGVNS. CDR3 DNA sequence: TGTGCCAGCAGTGCTTACAGGGATAATGATGAAGCTTTCTTT. Translation: CASSAYRDNDEAFF.

The rearrangement joins TRBV10-3 to TRBJ1-1; D not certain. V dropped 4 bases and J dropped 4 bases, with 10 bases sitting between them. The CDR3 sequence is 13 residues long. In germline, CDR1 is ENHRY, CDR2 SYGVKD. The CDR3 here is CAISVSYTTEAFF. The CDR3, as DNA: TGTGCCATCAGTGTTTCATACACCACTGAAGCTTTCTTT.

This chain links TRBV28 with TRBJ1-3; 7 bases are a match to TRBD1. Germline V gives CDR1 MDHEN, CDR2 SYDVKM. Unmatched junction bases numbered 7, after V lost 5 bases and J lost 3 bases. This CDR3 region has 15 residues. In DNA, the CDR3 is TGTGCCAGCAGTCCCCCCCGGGACAGTGGAAACACCATATATTTT. It yields the protein CASSPPRDSGNTIYF. The full variable domain, with the rest looked up from reference TRBV28 and TRBJ1-3, is DVKVTQSSRYLVKRTGEKVFLECVQDMDHENMFWYRQDPGLGLRLIYFSYDVKMKEKGDIPEGYSVSREKKERFSLILESASTNQTSMYLCASSPPRDSGNTIYFGEGSWLTVV.

The chain carries TRBV5-1 and TRBJ2-7; D is possibly TRBD2 (5 bases). Trimming left V 1 base short and J 3 bases short, with 11 bases between. Per germline, CDR1 SGHRS and CDR2 YFSETQ. The CDR3 covers 14 residues. CDR3 in DNA: TGCGCCAGCAGCTTGAATAGCGACTACTACGAGCAGTACTTC. It translates to CASSLNSDYYEQYF. The full variable domain, with the rest looked up from reference TRBV5-1 and TRBJ2-7, is KAGVTQTPRYLIKTRGQQVTLSCSPISGHRSVSWYQQTPGQGLQFLFEYFSETQRNKGNFPGRFSGRQFSNSRSEMNVSTLELGDSALYLCASSLNSDYYEQYFGPGTRLTVT.

The J gene is TRBJ1-1, the V gene TRBV5-1, with D maybe TRBD1 (5 bases). This CDR3 has 16 amino acids. The V gene's germline CDR1 is SGHRS and CDR2 YFSETQ. Trimming cost V 3 bases and J 0 bases, with 15 bases left between them. CDR3 residues: CASSSAGLNMNTEAFF. In DNA, the CDR3 is TGCGCCAGCAGCTCCGCAGGGTTAAATATGAACACTGAAGCTTTCTTT.

This clone was seen a single time. The rearrangement links TRBV27 to TRBJ2-1; D unclear. The germline CDR1 and CDR2 sequences are MNHEY and SMNVEV (reference sequence). CDR3 size: 15 residues. Trimming took off 3 bases at V and 0 bases at J, with 9 bases between the two ends. This chain's CDR3 is CASSFVRISYNEQFF. CDR3 in DNA: TGTGCCAGCAGTTTCGTGAGGATCTCCTACAATGAGCAGTTCTTC.

The chain uses TRBV2 and TRBJ2-5; D may be TRBD1 or TRBD2 (6 bases each). This CDR3 contains 14 residues. The V gene lost 7 bases and the J gene lost 2 bases, with 14 bases spanning the gap. Germline assignment: CDR1 SNHLY and CDR2 FYNNEI. The CDR3: CASNGGGLQETQYF. The CDR3 DNA is TGTGCCAGCAATGGAGGGGGGCTTCAAGAGACCCAGTACTTC.

Written as DNA, the CDR3 is TGTGCCAGCAGGAGGACTAGTTACTACGAGCAGTACTTC. This codes for CASRRTSYYEQYF. The gene calls are TRBV28 and TRBJ2-7; 7 bases are a match to TRBD2. The V gene end was trimmed by 6 bases and the J gene end by 3 bases; junction bases not matched to a gene: 5. CDR1 is MDHEN, CDR2 SYDVKM, per germline. This CDR3 is 13 amino acids long.

The V call is TRBV25-1, the J call TRBJ2-5; the match to TRBD1 covers 7 bases. The CDR3 sequence is 14 residues long. The V gene's germline CDR1 is MGHDK and CDR2 SYGVNS. Trimming removed 7 bases from V and 1 base from J; junction bases left unmatched: 6. The CDR3 DNA reads TGTGCCAGCACTGACAGGGAGTCCCAAGAGACCCAGTACTTC. Protein sequence: CASTDRESQETQYF.

Worth noting for this clone: The same CDR3 arises from other DNA sequences in this sample as well. This rearrangement joins TRBV4-1 to TRBJ2-1; perhaps TRBD2 as D (5 bases). This CDR3 is 15 amino acids long. The ends were cut back, 3 bases at V and 1 base at J, with 10 bases in the middle. Germline V gene sequence: CDR1 MGHRA, CDR2 YSYEKL. CDR3 nucleotide sequence: TGCGCCAGCAGCCAGCGCGGCGGGTCCTACAATGAGCAGTTCTTC. Amino acid sequence: CASSQRGGSYNEQFF.

V and J are TRBV28 and TRBJ2-7; TRBD1 or TRBD2 may be the D gene (5 bases each). Trimming took off 2 bases at V and 0 bases at J, with 11 bases between the two ends. The CDR3 sequence is 15 residues long. Germline CDR1 is MDHEN and CDR2 is SYDVKM. CDR3 region: CASSLGGASSYEQYF. The CDR3 DNA reads as TGTGCCAGCAGTTTAGGGGGTGCGAGCTCCTACGAGCAGTACTTC.

V gene TRBV25-1 combines with J gene TRBJ2-7; possibly TRBD2 for D (7 bases). The V and J ends lost 3 bases and 3 bases respectively, with 12 bases between them. Germline lookup yields CDR1 MGHDK and CDR2 SYGVNS. The CDR3 length is 14 residues. CDR3 nucleotide sequence: TGTGCCAGCAGTGAGGCAGGGGAGGGCTACGAGCAGTACTTC. As protein: CASSEAGEGYEQYF.

The rearrangement links TRBV4-1 to TRBJ2-7; 11 nucleotides line up with TRBD2. The CDR3 spans 15 residues. The germline CDR1 and CDR2 sequences are MGHRA and YSYEKL. V trimming: 3 bases; J trimming: 6 bases; junction bases outside the gene matches: 7. The CDR3 spells CASSHPTSGSFEQYF. Here the CDR3 DNA reads TGCGCCAGCAGCCACCCAACTAGCGGGAGCTTCGAGCAGTACTTC.